This entry lists 10 T cell receptor beta chains sequenced from one sample in a study of blood T cell repertoires in COVID-19. Measured with immunoSEQ multiplex PCR; TCRdb has only the in-frame clones, and not every one. The repertoire holds about 68,000 clones, with 80% to 90% as singletons. Sample: peripheral blood. Source of these receptors: a woman aged 60 to 75 with acute or convalescent COVID-19.

This chain connects TRBV29-1 to TRBJ2-6, with 7 bases that match TRBD1. The CDR3 consists of 19 residues. Germline V gene sequence: CDR1 SQVTM, CDR2 ANQGSEA. V dropped 2 bases and J dropped 0; count of bases not matched to a gene: 13. DNA of the CDR3: TGCAGCGTTGAAAACAGGGGTACTACCCCGGGCTCTGGGGCCAACGTCCTGACTTTC. Its protein product is CSVENRGTTPGSGANVLTF.

The sample holds one count of this clone. The V gene is TRBV5-1, the J gene TRBJ1-2; TRBD1 might be the D (5 bases). Trimming took 4 bases from V and 4 from J, leaving 14 bases between them. Germline values: CDR1 SGHRS, CDR2 YFSETQ. The CDR3 spans 14 residues. The CDR3 sequence: CASSETGGLYGYTF. Here the CDR3 DNA reads TGCGCCAGCAGCGAGACGGGGGGTCTCTATGGCTACACCTTC.

Here the CDR3 reads CASGLLEKGDNEQFF. The CDR3 DNA is TGCGCCAGCGGTCTTCTAGAGAAGGGAGACAATGAGCAGTTCTTC. The chain uses TRBV5-1 and TRBJ2-1; possibly TRBD2 for D (5 bases). Trimming removed 7 bases from V and 5 bases from J, with 19 bases in between. This CDR3 is built from 15 residues. CDR1 is SGHRS, CDR2 YFSETQ, per germline.

This clone was counted between two and nine times. The chain couples TRBV15 to TRBJ1-1; D is unresolved. The CDR3 is 14 residues long. Looked up from germline, CDR1 is LNHNV and CDR2 is YYDKDF (reference sequence). Trimming stripped 7 bases from V and 6 bases from J, with 18 bases between. DNA of the CDR3: TGTGCCACCACTCCTTTCGGAGGGAGCCCTGAAGCTTTCTTT. Its protein is CATTPFGGSPEAFF. Full variable domain (missing parts from reference TRBV15 and TRBJ1-1): DAMVIQNPRYQVTQFGKPVTLSCSQTLNHNVMYWYQQKSSQAPKLLFHYYDKDFNNEADTPDNFQSRRPNTSFCFLDIRSPGLGDTAMYLCATTPFGGSPEAFFGQGTRLTVV.

This clone has only a few counts. One junction end does not reproduce the germline sequence, and a read error may be involved. This chain connects TRBV2 to TRBJ1-5; D gene ambiguous. This CDR3 is 14 amino acids long. The germline V gene encodes CDR1 SNHLY and CDR2 FYNNEI. CDR3 coding DNA: TGTGCCAGCAATGAACTCGGTAGCAATCAGCCCCAGCATTTT. The encoded protein is CASNELGSNQPQHF. The full variable domain, with the rest looked up from reference TRBV2 and TRBJ1-5, is EPEVTQTPSHQVTQMGQEVILRCVPISNHLYFYWYRQILGQKVEFLVSFYNNEISEKSEIFDDQFSVERPDGSNFTLKIRSTKLEDSAMYFCASNELGSNQPQHFGDGTRLSIL.

This chain links TRBV30 with TRBJ1-1; TRBD1 might be the D (6 bases). Germline V CDR1 and CDR2: GTSNPN, SVGIG (reference sequence). CDR3 length: 14 residues. Deletions cut 1 base from V and 10 bases from J, with 19 bases between. This CDR3 is CAWSALERGRVAFF. The CDR3 DNA sequence: TGTGCCTGGAGTGCGCTTGAGAGGGGGAGAGTAGCTTTCTTT.

This clone was seen a handful of times. Relative to the germline gene, one junction end is altered; a read error may explain this. This chain links TRBV15 with TRBJ1-2; TRBD1 aligns across 10 bases. The germline V gene encodes CDR1 LNHNV and CDR2 YYDKDF (reference sequence). The CDR3 totals 13 residues. The DNA for the CDR3 is TGTGCCACCAGCAGCTCCGACAGGGGGCGAATTTTCTTC. It translates to CATSSSDRGRIFF.

This chain links TRBV2 with TRBJ2-7; possible D gene TRBD1, 5 bases. Between the trimmed V and J ends, which lost 0 bases and 5 bases, there was a span of 11 bases. The CDR3 loop spans 14 amino acids. Germline V gene lookup returns CDR1 SNHLY and CDR2 FYNNEI. The CDR3 is CASSEALSGHEQYF. CDR3 in DNA: TGTGCCAGCAGTGAAGCGCTTTCAGGGCACGAGCAGTACTTC.

The chain employs TRBV5-1 and TRBJ1-3; D is possibly TRBD1 (5 bases). Trimming removed 0 bases at V and 4 bases at J, with 11 bases between. From germline, CDR1 is SGHRS and CDR2 YFSETQ. The CDR3 extends over 15 amino acids. The CDR3 protein is CASSLAGGSGNTIYF. CDR3 nucleotides: TGCGCCAGCAGCTTGGCGGGGGGTTCCGGAAACACCATATATTTT.

The gene calls are TRBV21-1 and TRBJ1-2; the table's D call of TRBD1 was not tested on the DNA. TRBV21-1 is deemed a pseudogene. The CDR3 is made up of 19 amino acids. The CDR3 DNA follows: TGTGCCAGCAGCAAGGCCTGGCGGGACAGGGGGCGTTCTAACTATGGCTACACCTTC. Translated, it gives CASSKAWRDRGRSNYGYTF.